Listed below are T cell receptor beta chains from one sample, sequenced in a study of cytomegalovirus exposure and HLA in healthy donors. Only in-frame clones appear in the TCRdb table, and some are missing; sequencing was by immunoSEQ multiplex PCR. The sample consists of approximately 170,000 clones, more than 60% of them appearing once. Sequenced: PBMCs. These receptors all come from a woman in her thirties or forties in good health and CMV-seropositive. Both conserved end residues are part of each CDR3. The D gene is left open where the match is weak. Where a row states a size, it is once, few, many or the class of an expanded clone; other rows omit it.

j_call: TRBJ2-7
cdr3_length: 12
clone_size: NA
d_call: TRBD1
v_call: TRBV30
cdr3_nt: TGTGCCTGGAGTGACAGGGGGCGCGAGCAGTACTTC
cdr3_aa: CAWSDRGREQYF

j_call: TRBJ1-6
cdr3_length: 17
clone_size: NA
d_call: TRBD1
v_call: TRBV7-2
cdr3_nt: TGTGCCAGCAGCTTCTCGAGCAGTCGGGACAGTACTTCACCCCTCCACTTT
cdr3_aa: CASSFSSSRDSTSPLHF

j_call: TRBJ2-3
cdr3_length: 15
clone_size: NA
d_call: TRBD1
v_call: TRBV9
cdr3_nt: TGTGCCAGCAGCGCACAGGGGGCATCCACAGATACGCAGTATTTT
cdr3_aa: CASSAQGASTDTQYF

j_call: TRBJ1-6
cdr3_length: 14
clone_size: few
d_call: NA
v_call: TRBV27
cdr3_nt: TGTGCCAGCAGTTTATCGACGGGGAATTCACCCCTCCACTTT
cdr3_aa: CASSLSTGNSPLHF

j_call: TRBJ2-7
cdr3_length: 13
clone_size: once
d_call: TRBD1
v_call: TRBV28
cdr3_nt: TGTGCCAGCAATAAGGACAGGGTTTACGAGCAGTACTTC
cdr3_aa: CASNKDRVYEQYF

j_call: TRBJ1-2
cdr3_length: 15
clone_size: few
d_call: TRBD1
v_call: TRBV15
cdr3_nt: TGTGCCACCAGCAGAGGTCCGACAGGGAACTATGGCTACACCTTC
cdr3_aa: CATSRGPTGNYGYTF

j_call: TRBJ1-1
cdr3_length: 13
clone_size: NA
d_call: NA
v_call: TRBV7-9
cdr3_nt: TGTGCCAGCAGCTTCGGGACTCCAGACGAAGCTTTCTTT
cdr3_aa: CASSFGTPDEAFF

j_call: TRBJ1-5
cdr3_length: 17
clone_size: NA
d_call: TRBD1
v_call: TRBV19
cdr3_nt: TGTGCCAGTAGGAGGGTGGAGGGACAGGGCTCGAATCAGCCCCAGCATTTT
cdr3_aa: CASRRVEGQGSNQPQHF

j_call: TRBJ1-2
cdr3_length: 15
clone_size: NA
d_call: TRBD1
v_call: TRBV6-6
cdr3_nt: TGTGCCAGCAGTTACCTCCACGACAGGGACTATGGCTACACCTTC
cdr3_aa: CASSYLHDRDYGYTF

j_call: TRBJ2-3
cdr3_length: 16
clone_size: NA
d_call: TRBD2
v_call: TRBV19
cdr3_nt: TGTGCCAGTAGTATCACCAGCGGGGGATCCACAGATACGCAGTATTTT
cdr3_aa: CASSITSGGSTDTQYF

j_call: TRBJ1-1
cdr3_length: 13
clone_size: NA
d_call: NA
v_call: TRBV25-1
cdr3_nt: TGTGCCAGCAGTGCGGCGGGGACCGAGAAGGCTTTCTTT
cdr3_aa: CASSAAGTEKAFF

j_call: TRBJ1-2
cdr3_length: 13
clone_size: few
d_call: TRBD1
v_call: TRBV11-1
cdr3_nt: TGTGCCAGCAGCTTAAGCAGGGGGCACGGCTACACCTTC
cdr3_aa: CASSLSRGHGYTF

j_call: TRBJ2-2
cdr3_length: 18
clone_size: NA
d_call: TRBD2
v_call: TRBV9
cdr3_nt: TGTGCCAGCAGCGTAACTAGCGGGGGGGAAGCGAACACCGGGGAGCTGTTTTTT
cdr3_aa: CASSVTSGGEANTGELFF

j_call: TRBJ1-2
cdr3_length: 15
clone_size: few
d_call: TRBD1
v_call: TRBV6-5
cdr3_nt: TGTGCCAGCAGTTATACGACAGGGGACTTGGGTGGCTACACCTTC
cdr3_aa: CASSYTTGDLGGYTF

j_call: TRBJ1-2
cdr3_length: 15
clone_size: NA
d_call: NA
v_call: TRBV7-8
cdr3_nt: TGTGCCAGCAGCTTAGGAATTACAGGGTCGTATGGCTACACCTTC
cdr3_aa: CASSLGITGSYGYTF

j_call: TRBJ1-2
cdr3_length: 14
clone_size: NA
d_call: TRBD1
v_call: TRBV30
cdr3_nt: TGTGCCTGGACACCCGGGACAGGGGGGTATGGCTACACCTTC
cdr3_aa: CAWTPGTGGYGYTF

j_call: TRBJ2-7
cdr3_length: 14
clone_size: NA
d_call: NA
v_call: TRBV28
cdr3_nt: TGTGCCAGCAGCGGGACTCGAGGGGTGTACGAGCAGTACTTC
cdr3_aa: CASSGTRGVYEQYF

j_call: TRBJ1-1
cdr3_length: 13
clone_size: NA
d_call: TRBD1
v_call: TRBV11-1
cdr3_nt: TGTGCCAGCAGCTTTGACAGGGACCCTGAAGCTTTCTTT
cdr3_aa: CASSFDRDPEAFF

j_call: TRBJ2-7
cdr3_length: 13
clone_size: NA
d_call: NA
v_call: TRBV5-1
cdr3_nt: TGCGCCAGCAGCTTGCTAGGGGACTACGAGCAGTACTTC
cdr3_aa: CASSLLGDYEQYF

j_call: TRBJ1-5
cdr3_length: 14
clone_size: once
d_call: NA
v_call: TRBV5-6
cdr3_nt: TGTGCCAGCAGTTACTCAGGTACGGGACAGCCCCAGCATTTT
cdr3_aa: CASSYSGTGQPQHF

j_call: TRBJ2-5
cdr3_length: 15
clone_size: NA
d_call: TRBD1
v_call: TRBV18
cdr3_nt: TGTGCCAGCTCCCGGACAGGTGTTTCTCAAGAGACCCAGTACTTC
cdr3_aa: CASSRTGVSQETQYF